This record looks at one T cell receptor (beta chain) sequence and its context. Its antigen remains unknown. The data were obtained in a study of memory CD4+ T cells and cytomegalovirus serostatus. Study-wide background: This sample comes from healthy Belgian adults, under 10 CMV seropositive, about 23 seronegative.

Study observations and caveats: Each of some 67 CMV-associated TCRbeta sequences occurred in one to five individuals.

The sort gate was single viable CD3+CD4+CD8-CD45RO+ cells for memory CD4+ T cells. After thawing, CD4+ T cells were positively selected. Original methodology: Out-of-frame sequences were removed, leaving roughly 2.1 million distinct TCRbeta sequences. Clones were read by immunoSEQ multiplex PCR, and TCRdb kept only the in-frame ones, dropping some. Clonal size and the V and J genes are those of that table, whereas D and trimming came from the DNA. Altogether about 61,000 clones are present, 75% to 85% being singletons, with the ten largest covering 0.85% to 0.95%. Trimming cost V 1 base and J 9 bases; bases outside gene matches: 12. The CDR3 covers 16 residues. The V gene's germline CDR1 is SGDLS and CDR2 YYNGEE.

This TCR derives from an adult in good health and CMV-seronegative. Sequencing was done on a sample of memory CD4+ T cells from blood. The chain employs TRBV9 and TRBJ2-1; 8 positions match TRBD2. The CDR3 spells CASSVYPGGPVGEQFF. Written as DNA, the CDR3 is TGTGCCAGCAGCGTATACCCGGGGGGGCCGGTTGGTGAGCAGTTCTTC.